This record concerns one T cell receptor beta chain sequence. The authors negatively isolated CD8+ and CD4+ T cells and FACS-enriched TEMRA cells. Reverse transcription of about 0.5 to 1 ug RNA used random hexamers. Via MiXCR, TCRdb re-called the immunoSEQ multiplex PCR reads, giving one row per CDR3 protein. This sample has around 140,000 distinct CDR3 sequences, with 75% to 90% found just once. The sample is drawn from a study of CD8 T cells in Susac syndrome. This CDR3 is built from 11 residues. Looked up from germline, CDR1 is MNHEY and CDR2 is SMNVEV (reference sequence). Trimming removed 5 bases at V and 9 bases at J, with 7 bases between.

The chain recombines TRBV27 with TRBJ2-2; no clear D. What was sequenced was CD8+ T cells from PBMCs. This receptor was obtained from a human donor with multiple sclerosis. CDR3 residues: CASSHLRELFF. The CDR3 DNA reads TGTGCCAGCAGTCACTTGAGGGAGCTGTTTTTT.